The 16 T cell receptor beta chains in this list originate from one sample, sequenced in a study of blood T cells in healthy people across ages. The second PCR ran about 6 to 11 cycles with a sample-barcoded 5' primer and J-beta primers. MiXCR, run by TCRdb on the 5' RACE reads, gives a single entry per CDR3 protein. The sample contains roughly 550,000 distinct CDR3 sequences, under 30% of which appear only once. Separately, the same data were catalogued under a study of T cells of mothers and their children.

The sample comprised blood. The receptors come from a boy aged 5-17 years in good health.

The chain has TRBV7-2 and TRBJ2-3; 7 positions match TRBD2. The junction had 6 bases not matched to a gene; V was cut back by 7 bases and J by 5 bases. From germline, CDR1 is SGHTA and CDR2 FQGNSA. The CDR3 has 13 amino acids. This CDR3 is CASTSGGRDTQYF. DNA for the CDR3: TGTGCCAGCACTAGCGGCGGTCGAGATACGCAGTATTTT.

The chain is built from TRBV20-1 and TRBJ1-2; D unclear. The germline V gene has CDR1 DFQATT and CDR2 SNEGSKA (reference sequence). The CDR3 has 11 residues. V lost 5 bases and J 5 bases, leaving 9 bases between the germline ends. The CDR3, as DNA: TGCAGTGCTCGCCTGGATTATGGCTACACCTTC. Its protein is CSARLDYGYTF.

The chain has TRBV28 and TRBJ2-7, with D tentatively TRBD2 (7 bases). Per the germline V gene, CDR1 is MDHEN and CDR2 is SYDVKM. Trimming took off 1 base at V and 3 bases at J, with 16 bases between the two ends. The CDR3 spans 16 residues. Here the CDR3 reads CASSLSGGPSNYEQYF. As DNA, the CDR3 is TGTGCCAGCAGTTTATCGGGGGGCCCCTCCAACTACGAGCAGTACTTC.

The chain joins TRBV20-1 to TRBJ2-3, with 16 bases identical to TRBD2. From germline, CDR1 is DFQATT and CDR2 SNEGSKA (reference sequence). After removal of 5 bases from V and 3 bases from J, the junction contained 11 bases not matched to a gene. The CDR3 extends over 18 amino acids. The CDR3 reads CSAFRGTSGRAPTDTQYF. CDR3 coding DNA: TGCAGTGCTTTCAGGGGGACTAGCGGGAGGGCCCCTACAGATACGCAGTATTTT.

The chain carries TRBV7-9 and TRBJ1-1; TRBD1 is a possible D gene (5 bases). CDR1 is SEHNR, CDR2 FQNEAQ, per germline (reference sequence). Trimming took 2 bases from V and 7 from J, leaving 11 bases between them. This CDR3 has 13 amino acids. The CDR3 DNA reads as TGTGCCAGCAGCTTAAGGGGTCCCAATGAAGCTTTCTTT. Translating gives CASSLRGPNEAFF.

This clonotype has only a few counts. V gene TRBV28 combines with J gene TRBJ2-1; a possible D gene is TRBD1 (5 bases). Germline V lookup: CDR1 MDHEN, CDR2 SYDVKM. Trimming cost V 2 bases and J 8 bases, with 10 bases left between them. This CDR3 contains 13 residues. CDR3 loop: CASSLGAIYEQFF. CDR3 nucleotides: TGTGCCAGCAGTTTAGGGGCCATCTATGAGCAGTTCTTC.

The CDR3 DNA follows: TGTGCCAGCAGCGCGACAGGGAATCAGCCCCAGCATTTT. This sequence encodes CASSATGNQPQHF. The chain employs TRBV9 and TRBJ1-5, with 7 bases matching TRBD1. CDR1 SGDLS and CDR2 YYNGEE come from the germline V gene. The V and J ends lost 3 bases and 4 bases, in that order; junction bases with no gene match: 1. This CDR3 spans 13 amino acids.

This clonotype was found a few times. In DNA, the CDR3 is TGTGCCAGCAGTTATGGGGTGTCCTACGAGCAGTACTTC. The encoded protein is CASSYGVSYEQYF. The V call is TRBV6-2 or TRBV6-3, the J call TRBJ2-7; D is unclear. CDR1 MNHEY and CDR2 SVGEGT come from the germline V gene. Trimming left V 3 bases short and J 1 base short, with 7 bases between. The length of the CDR3 is 13 residues.

In its sample, this clonotype was seen a few times. V usage is TRBV7-6 and J usage is TRBJ2-1; tentatively, D is TRBD1 (6 bases). The CDR3 is 15 amino acids. Germline CDR1 reads SGHVS; CDR2 reads FNYEAQ. V was pared by 0 bases and J by 9 bases, with 15 bases between. The DNA for the CDR3 is TGTGCCAGCAGCTTAGCGCTACAGGGCATCGGTGAGCAGTTCTTC. It is translated as CASSLALQGIGEQFF.

The chain links TRBV14 to TRBJ2-5; no reliable D call. Germline CDR1 is SGHDN and CDR2 is FVKESK. V was pared by 0 bases and J by 4 bases, with 12 bases between. The CDR3 contains 15 residues. CDR3 bases: TGTGCCAGCAGCCAAGATCATAGTGGGGTAGAGACCCAGTACTTC. Amino acid sequence: CASSQDHSGVETQYF.

The table lists this clonotype with a few counts. The V call is TRBV6-2 or TRBV6-3, the J call TRBJ2-1; 7 positions agree with TRBD2. Trimming took 5 bases from V and 3 from J; bases not matched to a gene: 7. Germline V CDR1 and CDR2: MNHEY, SVGEGT. The CDR3 has 15 residues. CDR3 sequence: CASSRSGEGYNEQFF. CDR3 bases: TGTGCCAGCAGTAGAAGCGGGGAGGGCTACAATGAGCAGTTCTTC.

The table lists this clonotype with a few counts. J is TRBJ1-2 and V is TRBV6-5; 8 nucleotides align to TRBD1. This CDR3 contains 15 residues. Unmatched junction bases numbered 3, after V lost 1 base and J lost 2 bases. The germline CDR1 and CDR2 sequences are MNHEY and SVGAGI. The CDR3 here is CASSYYWTGNYGYTF. CDR3 coding DNA: TGTGCCAGCAGTTACTACTGGACAGGGAACTATGGCTACACCTTC.

This clonotype was detected a few times. V gene TRBV6-1 combines with J gene TRBJ2-5, with 9 bases lining up with TRBD1. Germline lookup yields CDR1 MNHNS and CDR2 SASEGT. J lost 5 bases, V lost 0 bases, and 4 bases had no gene match. There are 15 residues in the CDR3. The CDR3 DNA reads TGTGCCAGCAGTGAAGCGGGGGGGACAGGGGAGACCCAGTACTTC. This translates into CASSEAGGTGETQYF.

This clonotype was seen many times. V and J are TRBV5-1 and TRBJ2-7; no clear D gene. The CDR3 has 14 amino acids. The ends were cut back, 0 bases at V and 3 bases at J, with 10 bases in the middle. CDR1 is SGHRS, CDR2 YFSETQ, per germline. The CDR3 DNA sequence: TGCGCCAGCAGCTTGGTAGGGCCCTACTACGAGCAGTACTTC. As protein: CASSLVGPYYEQYF.

The chain's CDR3 is CASRDRVDYEQYF. Here the CDR3 DNA reads TGTGCCAGTAGGGACAGGGTGGACTACGAGCAGTACTTC. V usage is TRBV6-5 and J usage is TRBJ2-7; TRBD1 agrees at 9 bases. The V and J ends lost 9 bases and 3 bases, in that order; junction bases with no gene match: 6. The germline V gene has CDR1 MNHEY and CDR2 SVGAGI. This CDR3 region has 13 residues.

V is TRBV12-3 or TRBV12-4 and J is TRBJ1-5; 8 nucleotides align to TRBD1. Trimming removed 4 bases from V and 3 bases from J; junction bases left unmatched: 2. There are 14 residues in the CDR3. The CDR3, as DNA: TGTGCCAGCAGTTCGACAGGGGACAATCAGCCCCAGCATTTT. This codes for CASSSTGDNQPQHF.